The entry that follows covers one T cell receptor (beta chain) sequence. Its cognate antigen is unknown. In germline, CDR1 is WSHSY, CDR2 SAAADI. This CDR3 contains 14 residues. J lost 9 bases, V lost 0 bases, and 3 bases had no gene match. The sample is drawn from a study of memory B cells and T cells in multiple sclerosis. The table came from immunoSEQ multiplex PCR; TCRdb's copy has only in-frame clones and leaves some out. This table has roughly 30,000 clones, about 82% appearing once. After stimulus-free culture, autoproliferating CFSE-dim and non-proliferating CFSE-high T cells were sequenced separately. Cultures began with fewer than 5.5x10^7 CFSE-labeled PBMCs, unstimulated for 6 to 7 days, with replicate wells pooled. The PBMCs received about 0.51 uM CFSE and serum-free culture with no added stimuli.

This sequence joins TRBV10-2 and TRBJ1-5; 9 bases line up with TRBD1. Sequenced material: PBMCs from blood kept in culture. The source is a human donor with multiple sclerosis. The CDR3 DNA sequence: TGCGCCAGCAGTGAGTCAGGACAGGGGCGGCCCCAGCATTTT. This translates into CASSESGQGRPQHF.